The 24 T cell receptor beta chains below come from one sample, sequenced in a study of blood T cells in healthy people across ages. The use of a sample-barcoded 5' primer and a J-beta primer mix characterized a second PCR of roughly 7 to 11 cycles. TCRdb re-derived calls from the 5' RACE reads in MiXCR, one entry per CDR3 protein. This table has 1.5 million to 2 million distinct CDR3 sequences, 49% appearing once. Source material: blood. The receptor set was obtained from a middle-aged woman in good health.

This chain uses TRBV4-2 with TRBJ1-5, with D unresolved. Germline V lookup: CDR1 LGHNA, CDR2 YNFKEQ. The CDR3 runs to 13 residues. Trimming left V 1 base short and J 5 bases short, with 6 bases between. CDR3 coding DNA: TGTGCCAGCAGCCAAGCCGTTGATCAGCCCCAGCATTTT. This codes for CASSQAVDQPQHF.

Note on this clonotype: One end of the junction varies from germline; a read error may be responsible. This chain links TRBV9 with TRBJ2-5; D gene uncertain. In germline, CDR1 is SGDLS, CDR2 YYNGEE. The CDR3 totals 13 residues. CDR3 DNA: TGTGCCAGCAGCGTAGAGGTCGAAGAGGCCCAGTACTTC. Translated, it gives CASSVEVEEAQYF.

The chain carries TRBV6-1 and TRBJ1-5; D possibly corresponds to TRBD1 (6 bases). Trimming pared 6 bases from V and 2 bases from J, leaving 11 bases between. This CDR3 region has 14 residues. Germline CDR1 is MNHNS and CDR2 is SASEGT. This CDR3 is CASRPYRGNQPQHF. The CDR3 coding sequence is TGTGCCAGCAGACCATACAGGGGCAATCAGCCCCAGCATTTT.

The chain combines TRBV29-1 with TRBJ2-2, with D perhaps being TRBD1 or TRBD2 (5 bases each). The CDR3 loop spans 15 amino acids. Per germline, CDR1 SQVTM and CDR2 ANQGSEA. Trimming took 5 bases from V and 3 from J, leaving 16 bases between them. CDR3 amino acids: CSVMGTPRDTGELFF. CDR3 coding DNA: TGCAGCGTTATGGGGACCCCACGCGACACCGGGGAGCTGTTTTTT.

This chain connects TRBV29-1 to TRBJ2-1, with a weak D call TRBD1 (6 bases). The germline V and J ends were trimmed by 3 bases and 1 base, with 22 bases remaining between them. This CDR3 region has 18 residues. CDR1 is SQVTM, CDR2 ANQGSEA, per germline. This chain's CDR3 is CSVDGLGAGGESYNEQFF. The CDR3 DNA sequence: TGCAGCGTTGATGGACTGGGGGCAGGAGGAGAATCCTACAATGAGCAGTTCTTC.

The J gene is TRBJ1-1, the V gene TRBV7-2; D may be TRBD1 (5 bases). This CDR3 is built from 14 residues. The germline V and J ends were trimmed by 4 bases and 1 base, with 10 bases remaining between them. Germline-derived CDR1 and CDR2 are SGHTA and FQGNSA. CDR3 amino acids: CASSWGGANTEAFF. The CDR3 region has the DNA TGTGCCAGCAGCTGGGGAGGGGCGAACACTGAAGCTTTCTTT.

This clonotype was counted only a few times. The chain couples TRBV3-1 to TRBJ2-3; tentatively, D is TRBD1 (6 bases). The CDR3 covers 15 residues. CDR1 and CDR2 (germline): LGHDT, YNNKEL (reference sequence). Trimming took 11 bases from V and 2 from J, leaving 20 bases between them. CDR3: CAGRLTGHPTDTQYF. In nucleotides, the CDR3 is TGTGCCGGACGTCTGACGGGACACCCCACAGATACGCAGTATTTT.

The J gene is TRBJ2-1, the V gene TRBV27; unclear D gene. Trimming shortened V by 6 bases and J by 5 bases, and 8 bases separated the two germline ends. CDR3 length equals 12 residues. Germline values: CDR1 MNHEY, CDR2 SMNVEV (reference sequence). CDR3 DNA: TGTGCCAGCAGACTTGGCCACAATGAGCAGTTCTTC. Its translation: CASRLGHNEQFF.

This clonotype occurred a few times. The CDR3 spells CASSQVLGQRNSPLHF. The CDR3 coding sequence is TGTGCCAGCAGCCAAGTTTTGGGACAGAGGAATTCACCCCTCCACTTT. The chain has TRBV4-2 and TRBJ1-6, with 7 bases identical to TRBD1. The trim removed 1 base at V and 7 bases at J, leaving 7 bases unmatched. The CDR3 has 16 residues. The V gene's germline CDR1 is LGHNA and CDR2 YNFKEQ.

This chain connects TRBV29-1 to TRBJ2-1; TRBD2 aligns across 14 bases. Looked up from germline, CDR1 is SQVTM and CDR2 is ANQGSEA. The CDR3 runs to 17 residues. Trimming cost V 3 bases and J 5 bases; bases outside gene matches: 9. CDR3 sequence: CSVEGGTSGGGDNEQFF. CDR3 coding DNA: TGCAGCGTTGAGGGGGGGACTAGCGGGGGAGGCGACAATGAGCAGTTCTTC.

The CDR3 DNA sequence: TGCAGTGCTAGAGATGTGCGACAGGGGATCGAGCAGTACTTC. Amino acid sequence: CSARDVRQGIEQYF. The rearrangement uses TRBV20-1 and TRBJ2-7; TRBD1 matches 8 bases. CDR1 and CDR2 from the germline V gene are DFQATT and SNEGSKA (reference sequence). With V trimmed by 0 bases and J by 6 bases, 7 bases remained unmatched. The CDR3 length is 14 residues.

This chain links TRBV10-1 with TRBJ2-1; 13 nucleotides align to TRBD2. This CDR3 comprises 14 residues. CDR1 is WNHNN and CDR2 is SYGVQD in the germline V gene (reference sequence). With V trimmed by 6 bases and J by 14 bases, 10 bases remained unmatched. The CDR3 DNA reads TGCGCCAGCAGCCAAGGACTAGCGGGGGCCCAAAAGTTCTTC. This sequence encodes CASSQGLAGAQKFF.

The CDR3 DNA follows: TGTGCCAGCAGCCATCACACAGATACGCAGTATTTT. It yields the protein CASSHHTDTQYF. This sequence joins TRBV3-1 and TRBJ2-3; D is unclear. This CDR3 contains 12 residues. The V gene lost 3 bases and the J gene lost 2 bases, with 3 bases spanning the gap. Germline V lookup: CDR1 LGHDT, CDR2 YNNKEL (reference sequence).

This chain links TRBV20-1 with TRBJ2-7; D perhaps matches TRBD1 (6 bases). CDR1 and CDR2 (germline): DFQATT, SNEGSKA (reference sequence). The ends were cut back, 6 bases at V and 2 bases at J, with 14 bases in the middle. CDR3 length: 13 residues. CDR3 region: CSARTDLPYEQYF. In DNA form, the CDR3 reads TGCAGTGCCAGGACAGATTTACCCTACGAGCAGTACTTC.

The chain links TRBV7-9 to TRBJ2-3, with TRBD1 matching 7 bases. Trimming at V came to 1 base and at J to 2 bases, leaving 9 bases not matched to a gene. Germline assignment: CDR1 SEHNR and CDR2 FQNEAQ (reference sequence). The CDR3 runs 17 residues. The chain's CDR3 is CASSLEQRTGLTDTQYF. The CDR3 region has the DNA TGTGCCAGCAGCTTAGAACAAAGGACAGGACTCACAGATACGCAGTATTTT.

This clonotype was observed a few times. This chain connects TRBV9 to TRBJ1-5; D not certain. V was clipped by 4 bases and J by 4 bases, with 9 bases between them. CDR3 length: 13 residues. CDR1 and CDR2 from the germline V gene are SGDLS and YYNGEE. The CDR3 bases are TGTGCCAGCAGCCAGTCCCCGAATCAGCCCCAGCATTTT. Protein sequence: CASSQSPNQPQHF.

Regarding this clonotype: An end of the junction differs from the germline gene, which may be a read error. The gene calls are TRBV12-3 or TRBV12-4 and TRBJ2-5, with TRBD2 as a possible D gene (6 bases). The CDR3 totals 13 residues. CDR3 region: CAGSPTGVKTQYF. CDR3 DNA: TGTGCCGGCAGCCCCACGGGAGTTAAGACCCAGTACTTC.

V gene TRBV28 combines with J gene TRBJ1-2; no reliable D call. Germline CDR1 MDHEN, CDR2 SYDVKM. V was cut by 7 bases and J by 6 bases, with 9 bases left in between. CDR3 length: 11 amino acids. CDR3 region: CASTRWDGYTF. The CDR3 coding sequence is TGTGCCAGCACGCGGTGGGATGGCTACACCTTC.

The V and J genes are TRBV4-2 and TRBJ2-7; 9 bases align to TRBD1. The DNA end favors TRBJ2-5, so the J call may be wrong. The CDR3 consists of 17 residues. The germline CDR1 and CDR2 sequences are LGHNA and YNFKEQ. The DNA for the CDR3 is TGTGCCAGCAGCCAAGTGAGGGACAGGGCATTAGGAGAGACCCAGTACTTC. Amino acids: CASSQVRDRALGETQYF.

This clonotype was found a few times. V and J are TRBV11-2 and TRBJ2-3, with TRBD2 matching over 14 bases. J gave up 7 bases and V 5 bases, and 5 bases lay outside the gene matches. CDR1 and CDR2 from the germline V gene are SGHAT and FQNNGV. This CDR3 has 15 residues. CDR3 sequence (DNA): TGTGCCAGCAGCGAAGGACTAGCGGGGGGATATACGCAGTATTTT. It is translated as CASSEGLAGGYTQYF.

This clonotype was seen a handful of times. The chain carries TRBV29-1 and TRBJ2-1; D possibly matches TRBD1 or TRBD2 (5 bases each). Trimming stripped 6 bases from V and 3 bases from J, with 18 bases between. The CDR3 extends over 15 amino acids. Per the germline V gene, CDR1 is SQVTM and CDR2 is ANQGSEA. CDR3 residues: CSVDREGPFYNEQFF. Written as DNA, the CDR3 is TGCAGCGTCGATCGTGAGGGACCTTTCTACAATGAGCAGTTCTTC.

The sample holds one count of this clonotype. V and J are TRBV11-2 and TRBJ2-1, with a weak D call TRBD1 (6 bases). The CDR3 is 15 amino acids. V gave up 4 bases and J gave up 6 bases, with 16 bases separating them. Germline V gene lookup returns CDR1 SGHAT and CDR2 FQNNGV. CDR3 nucleotide sequence: TGTGCCAGCAGCTCCTGGGCAGGGGCCAGCAATGAGCAGTTCTTC. Translation: CASSSWAGASNEQFF.

The J gene is TRBJ1-1, the V gene TRBV6-5; 9 bases line up with TRBD1. This CDR3 spans 18 amino acids. V dropped 2 bases and J dropped 0; count of bases not matched to a gene: 10. Germline CDR1 reads MNHEY; CDR2 reads SVGAGI. The CDR3, as DNA: TGTGCCAGCAGTTACCGTAGGCCGGGACAGGGAATGAACACTGAAGCTTTCTTT. It codes for CASSYRRPGQGMNTEAFF.

The chain joins TRBV29-1 to TRBJ2-1; the match to TRBD1 covers 7 bases. The trim removed 7 bases at V and 5 bases at J, leaving 11 bases unmatched. Germline V gives CDR1 SQVTM, CDR2 ANQGSEA. The CDR3 sequence is 14 residues long. The CDR3 protein is CSGQWGQNHNEQFF. CDR3 in DNA: TGCAGCGGGCAGTGGGGACAGAACCACAATGAGCAGTTCTTC.